This T cell receptor (beta chain) was obtained from a study of PD-1 blockade in classical Hodgkin lymphoma. Study-level findings and limits: The causes of the repertoire differences, possibly disease activity or prior therapy, remain undefined. The study found that TCR diversity rose significantly by C4D1 in CD4+ but not CD8+ cells.

Time point in this sample: cycle 4 day 1 (C4D1), after 6 weeks of nivolumab. Each and every patient relapsed after autologous stem cell transplantation, and patients got differing brentuximab vedotin exposure. Only in-frame clones appear in the TCRdb table, and some are missing; sequencing was by immunoSEQ multiplex PCR. This table has about 93,000 clones, around 80% appearing once. This CDR3 has 15 residues. CDR1 is SGHNT, CDR2 YYREEE, per germline (reference sequence). V dropped 4 bases and J dropped 5; count of bases not matched to a gene: 8. Points on this clone: The target antigen is unknown.

The material sequenced was peripheral blood mononuclear cells (PBMCs), taken before the fourth cycle of nivolumab. The chain combines TRBV5-4 with TRBJ2-2, with 7 bases fitting TRBD2. This receptor was obtained from a human donor with classical Hodgkin lymphoma. The CDR3 spells CASSPGLVGTGELFF. Written as DNA, the CDR3 is TGTGCCAGCAGCCCTGGACTAGTTGGTACCGGGGAGCTGTTTTTT.